The 28 T cell receptor beta chains in this list originate from one sample, sequenced in a study of blood T cell repertoires in COVID-19. The data were produced by immunoSEQ multiplex PCR, yet TCRdb's version contains in-frame clones alone and is incomplete. Of some 150,000 clones listed, roughly four fifths are singletons. What was sequenced was peripheral blood. The receptor source for this set is a human donor in a cohort sampled during active COVID-19.

This chain joins TRBV27 and TRBJ2-5, with D possibly TRBD1 on 6 matching bases. The CDR3 runs 15 residues. V lost 6 bases and J 5 bases, leaving 19 bases between the germline ends. The germline CDR1 and CDR2 sequences are MNHEY and SMNVEV (reference sequence). In DNA form, the CDR3 reads TGTGCCAGCAGCCAACGCCCCAACAGGGCGGAGACCCAGTACTTC. This gives the protein CASSQRPNRAETQYF.

The chain recombines TRBV30 with TRBJ1-1, with TRBD1 matching 9 bases. The CDR3 extends over 16 amino acids. The V segment lost 3 bases and the J segment 4 bases; nucleotides outside the gene matches: 12. From germline, CDR1 is GTSNPN and CDR2 SVGIG (reference sequence). The CDR3 DNA reads TGTGCCTGGAGGGCAACCGGGGACAGGGTGTGCACTGAAGCTTTCTTT. Translation: CAWRATGDRVCTEAFF.

The rearrangement links TRBV2 to TRBJ1-2; tentatively, D is TRBD1 (5 bases). Germline values: CDR1 SNHLY, CDR2 FYNNEI. Between the trimmed V and J ends, which lost 8 bases and 7 bases, there was a span of 17 bases. There are 13 residues in the CDR3. CDR3 bases: TGTGCCAGCGGGGGGATTCGTAGCGCTGGCTACACCTTC. It specifies CASGGIRSAGYTF.

V is TRBV5-6 and J is TRBJ1-3, with 9 bases lining up with TRBD1. CDR1 is SGHDT and CDR2 is YYEEEE in the germline V gene. The CDR3 consists of 18 residues. V shed 4 bases, J shed 1 base, and the junction held 12 bases outside the gene matches. This chain's CDR3 is CASSRTGVPRTSGNTIYF. The CDR3 DNA is TGTGCCAGCAGCCGGACAGGGGTTCCTAGAACGTCTGGAAACACCATATATTTT.

The chain employs TRBV5-1 and TRBJ2-2; no clear D. Germline V lookup: CDR1 SGHRS, CDR2 YFSETQ. Trimming stripped 0 bases from V and 9 bases from J, with 9 bases between. The CDR3 runs to 13 residues. The CDR3 sequence is CASSLGLSRELFF. The CDR3 coding sequence is TGCGCCAGCAGCTTGGGACTGTCTCGGGAGCTGTTTTTT.

V gene TRBV5-1 combines with J gene TRBJ2-6, with 7 bases aligning to TRBD1. With V trimmed by 3 bases and J by 2 bases, 2 bases remained unmatched. This CDR3 has 15 residues. Germline V gene lookup returns CDR1 SGHRS and CDR2 YFSETQ. The CDR3 region is CASSYTGAGANVLTF. The CDR3 DNA reads TGCGCCAGCAGCTACACAGGGGCTGGGGCCAACGTCCTGACTTTC.

CDR3 coding DNA: TGCGCCAGCAGCTCGACACAGGGGGCTGTAGAAAAACTGTTTTTT. The encoded protein is CASSSTQGAVEKLFF. The chain has TRBV5-1 and TRBJ1-4; 9 bases agree with TRBD1. J was trimmed by 8 bases and V by 3 bases; bases with no gene match: 8. CDR1 and CDR2 (germline): SGHRS, YFSETQ. This CDR3 spans 15 amino acids.

The chain recombines TRBV28 with TRBJ1-1; D is undetermined. The V gene lost 8 bases and the J gene lost 4 bases, with 11 bases spanning the gap. Germline V gene data show CDR1 as MDHEN and CDR2 as SYDVKM. The CDR3 runs to 12 residues. The CDR3 nucleotides read TGTGCCAGCTCCTCCTCCCTCACTGAAGCTTTCTTT. As protein: CASSSSLTEAFF.

DNA for the CDR3: TGCGCCAGCAGCCGACTGATGGGACAAAACAATGAGCAGTTCTTC. It codes for CASSRLMGQNNEQFF. This sequence joins TRBV5-1 and TRBJ2-1; D is perhaps TRBD1 (6 bases). The germline V and J ends were trimmed by 4 bases and 5 bases, with 16 bases remaining between them. The CDR3 is made up of 15 amino acids. Germline-derived CDR1 and CDR2 are SGHRS and YFSETQ.

V gene TRBV6-1 combines with J gene TRBJ2-7; D perhaps matches TRBD1 (5 bases). The CDR3 sequence is 13 residues long. CDR1 MNHNS and CDR2 SASEGT come from the germline V gene. V lost 2 bases to trimming and J lost 3 bases, with 8 bases between them. Here the CDR3 reads CASSEKGHYEQYF. The CDR3 DNA sequence: TGTGCCAGCAGTGAAAAGGGGCACTACGAGCAGTACTTC.

The chain combines TRBV7-2 with TRBJ2-3, with D perhaps matching TRBD2 (6 bases). V was cut by 5 bases and J by 0 bases, with 15 bases left in between. The CDR3 loop spans 16 amino acids. Per germline, CDR1 SGHTA and CDR2 FQGNSA. DNA for the CDR3: TGTGCCAGCAGCGCTCGCGGCGGGGCTAGCACAGATACGCAGTATTTT. Its translation: CASSARGGASTDTQYF.

The rearrangement links TRBV6-6 to TRBJ2-5; 10 bases align to TRBD2. In germline, CDR1 is MNHNY, CDR2 SVGAGI (reference sequence). CDR3 size: 16 residues. Trimming removed 2 bases from V and 2 bases from J; junction bases left unmatched: 5. The CDR3 nucleotides read TGTGCCAGCAGTTACATGGTAGCGGGGGGACAAGAGACCCAGTACTTC. It is translated as CASSYMVAGGQETQYF.

The chain is built from TRBV15 and TRBJ1-2; D is ambiguous. Looked up from germline, CDR1 is LNHNV and CDR2 is YYDKDF (reference sequence). The CDR3 runs to 11 residues. V was shortened by 8 bases and J by 8 bases, with 12 bases between the two germline ends. The CDR3 nucleotides are TGTGCCACCTGGGCCCCAGAGGGCTACACCTTC. Translating gives CATWAPEGYTF.

J is TRBJ1-1 and V is TRBV10-3; TRBD1 matches 8 bases. Trimming at V came to 0 bases and at J to 5 bases, leaving 2 bases not matched to a gene. This CDR3 has 14 amino acids. Per germline, CDR1 ENHRY and CDR2 SYGVKD. CDR3 protein: CAISESNRGTEAFF. CDR3 nucleotides: TGTGCCATCAGTGAGTCCAACAGGGGGACTGAAGCTTTCTTT.

The V call is TRBV18, the J call TRBJ2-7; D might be TRBD1 (6 bases). Trimming pared 4 bases from V and 7 bases from J, leaving 17 bases between. The germline V gene encodes CDR1 KGHSH and CDR2 LQKENI. The CDR3 length is 14 residues. CDR3 residues: CASSLPDRLGEQYF. The CDR3 region has the DNA TGTGCCAGCTCACTCCCTGACAGGTTGGGTGAGCAGTACTTC.

The chain joins TRBV5-4 to TRBJ2-3, with D possibly TRBD1 on 6 matching bases. V lost 7 bases, J lost 4 bases, and 16 bases lay in between. Germline V gives CDR1 SGHNT, CDR2 YYREEE (reference sequence). The CDR3 covers 14 residues. The CDR3 DNA reads TGTGCCAGCGGTGTGGCAGGGGTTCCAGATACGCAGTATTTT. Amino acid sequence: CASGVAGVPDTQYF.

The chain has TRBV9 and TRBJ2-5, with 9 bases fitting TRBD2. J lost 1 base, V lost 0 bases, and 7 bases had no gene match. Germline loops: CDR1 SGDLS, CDR2 YYNGEE. CDR3 length: 17 amino acids. The CDR3 sequence: CASSVGSAGGPQETQYF. CDR3 bases: TGTGCCAGCAGCGTAGGGTCCGCGGGGGGGCCCCAAGAGACCCAGTACTTC.

As for this clone: This sample also contains other DNA sequences that code for the same CDR3. The chain recombines TRBV14 with TRBJ1-1; TRBD1 is a possible D gene (6 bases). V was cut by 4 bases and J by 5 bases, with 11 bases left in between. In germline, CDR1 is SGHDN, CDR2 FVKESK. The CDR3 consists of 13 residues. CDR3 amino acids: CASSPRTGTEAFF. The CDR3 region has the DNA TGTGCCAGCAGCCCTAGAACAGGGACTGAAGCTTTCTTT. The variable domain in full, completed from reference TRBV14 and TRBJ1-1, reads EAGVTQFPSHSVIEKGQTVTLRCDPISGHDNLYWYRRVMGKEIKFLLHFVKESKQDESGMPNNRFLAERTGGTYSTLKVQPAELEDSGVYFCASSPRTGTEAFFGQGTRLTVV.

The rearrangement links TRBV15 to TRBJ2-3, with TRBD2 identical over 11 bases. The V gene's germline CDR1 is LNHNV and CDR2 YYDKDF (reference sequence). Unmatched junction bases numbered 7, after V lost 6 bases and J lost 2 bases. The CDR3 runs 16 residues. CDR3 loop: CATSLLSGGATDTQYF. CDR3 in DNA: TGTGCCACCAGTCTCCTTAGCGGGGGGGCCACAGATACGCAGTATTTT.

The chain carries TRBV18 and TRBJ2-7; D gene uncertain. The CDR3 is made up of 15 amino acids. The germline gives CDR1 KGHSH, CDR2 LQKENI. V dropped 4 bases and J dropped 0 bases, with 13 bases sitting between them. This CDR3 is CASSLMAGSSYEQYF. The CDR3 DNA reads TGTGCCAGCTCACTAATGGCAGGTTCCTCCTACGAGCAGTACTTC.

This clone was observed a few times. The chain joins TRBV28 to TRBJ2-6, with D unclear. The CDR3 has 16 amino acids. In germline, CDR1 is MDHEN, CDR2 SYDVKM. Trimming cost V 2 bases and J 0 bases, with 8 bases left between them. CDR3 region: CASSLGPDSGANVLTF. Here the CDR3 DNA reads TGTGCCAGCAGTTTAGGTCCAGACTCTGGGGCCAACGTCCTGACTTTC.

This clone came up once. The CDR3 is CASSYGGSTDTQYF. CDR3 in DNA: TGTGCCAGCAGCTACGGGGGGTCCACAGATACGCAGTATTTT. The chain joins TRBV5-8 to TRBJ2-3, with 7 bases fitting TRBD2. CDR3 length: 14 residues. With V trimmed by 3 bases and J by 2 bases, 3 bases remained unmatched. Germline-derived CDR1 and CDR2 are SGHTS and YDEGEE. Supplemented by reference TRBV5-8 and TRBJ2-3, the full variable domain reads EAGVTQSPTHLIKTRGQQATLRCSPISGHTSVYWYQQALGLGLQFLLWYDEGEERNRGNFPPRFSGRQFPNYSSELNVNALELEDSALYLCASSYGGSTDTQYFGPGTRLTVL.

The V call is TRBV7-8, the J call TRBJ1-3; TRBD1 might be the D (6 bases). Trimming took 2 bases from V and 2 from J, leaving 16 bases between them. The germline CDR1 and CDR2 sequences are SGHVS and FQNEAQ. CDR3 length: 17 residues. CDR3 nucleotides: TGTGCCAGCAGCTTACCAGGGGAGTGGGGGACTGGAAACACCATATATTTT. Its protein is CASSLPGEWGTGNTIYF.

The chain couples TRBV4-2 to TRBJ2-3; 8 bases line up with TRBD2. The CDR3 runs to 16 residues. Germline CDR1 LGHNA, CDR2 YNFKEQ. V was pared by 4 bases and J by 3 bases, with 9 bases of the junction left unmatched. CDR3 in amino acids: CASSPAERGPTDTQYF. The CDR3 coding sequence is TGTGCCAGCAGCCCTGCAGAGCGGGGGCCGACAGATACGCAGTATTTT.

This sequence joins TRBV6-5 and TRBJ2-1; 9 nucleotides match TRBD2. V gave up 6 bases and J gave up 6 bases; unmatched junction bases: 9. This CDR3 is 15 amino acids long. CDR1 and CDR2 from the germline V gene are MNHEY and SVGAGI. The CDR3 loop reads CASSDGTSPSNEQFF. The CDR3 DNA follows: TGTGCCAGCAGCGATGGGACTAGCCCATCCAATGAGCAGTTCTTC.

The V call is TRBV11-2, the J call TRBJ2-7, with 12 bases that match TRBD1. V shed 8 bases and J 12 bases; nucleotides not matched to a gene: 20. This CDR3 contains 16 residues. CDR1 and CDR2 from the germline V gene are SGHAT and FQNNGV. The CDR3 here is CASRQSFRGQGARRYF. Written as DNA, the CDR3 is TGTGCCAGCCGACAATCGTTTCGGGGACAGGGGGCAAGAAGGTACTTC.

The V and J genes are TRBV7-2 and TRBJ1-2, with 7 bases aligning to TRBD1. Unmatched junction bases numbered 3, after V lost 2 bases and J lost 0 bases. In germline, CDR1 is SGHTA, CDR2 FQGNSA. There are 15 residues in the CDR3. CDR3 residues: CASSLPGQSNYGYTF. As DNA, the CDR3 is TGTGCCAGCAGCTTACCGGGACAGTCTAACTATGGCTACACCTTC.

This chain connects TRBV9 to TRBJ2-5, with a tentative D call TRBD1 (5 bases). CDR1 is SGDLS and CDR2 is YYNGEE in the germline V gene. The CDR3 sequence is 14 residues long. Trimming took 4 bases from V and 0 from J, leaving 10 bases between them. The CDR3 reads CASSPRQYQETQYF. The CDR3 DNA follows: TGTGCCAGCAGCCCACGACAGTACCAAGAGACCCAGTACTTC. The whole variable domain, remainder taken from reference TRBV9 and TRBJ2-5, is DSGVTQTPKHLITATGQRVTLRCSPRSGDLSVYWYQQSLDQGLQFLIQYYNGEERAKGNILERFSAQQFPDLHSELNLSSLELGDSALYFCASSPRQYQETQYFGPGTRLLVL.